The clone carrying this T cell receptor (beta chain) was detected only a few times. The source of the sample is a study of low-dose radiotherapy and immunotherapy resistance in tumors. Covering alpha and beta chains, TRAV- and TRBV-specific primers were used for the first-strand cDNA. TCR amplification ran roughly 20 PCR cycles using constant-region and V-primer adapter primers. Through in vitro transcription, the mRNA that had been isolated was amplified. TCRdb reprocessed the reads via MiXCR and lists one record per CDR3 protein. The sample records 75,000 to 95,000 distinct CDR3 sequences, approximately 22% being singletons. The CDR3 runs 11 residues. Germline-derived CDR1 and CDR2 are DFQATT and SNEGSKA (reference sequence). Trimming took off 3 bases at V and 8 bases at J, with 8 bases between the two ends. Time point of the sample: after trial treatment. Documented treatment: LDRT plus nivolumab, ipilimumab, low-dose cyclophosphamide and aspirin (RACIN trial). In the RACIN dose-escalation trial, donors got nivolumab plus ipilimumab with aspirin, cyclophosphamide and radiotherapy.

This sample comprised PBMCs, obtained after low-dose radiotherapy plus immunotherapy. The TCR comes from a female donor with ovarian cancer. The rearrangement links TRBV20-1 to TRBJ2-1, with D possibly TRBD2 on 6 matching bases. The CDR3 DNA follows: TGCAGTGCTAGCCGGGGGTATGAGCAGTTCTTC. Amino acids: CSASRGYEQFF.